A single sample gave rise to the 17 T cell receptor beta chains below, sequenced in a study of T cell responses to AZD1222 COVID-19 vaccine. Profiled with immunoSEQ multiplex PCR; TCRdb holds only in-frame clones, not every one. This table has about 52,000 clones, roughly 89% appearing once. The material sequenced was peripheral blood, taken 28 days after the second AZD1222 dose. The receptors shown here come from an adult who received the AZD1222 COVID-19 vaccine.

This rearrangement joins TRBV27 to TRBJ2-7; TRBD1 matches 7 bases. CDR1 and CDR2 from the germline V gene are MNHEY and SMNVEV (reference sequence). The CDR3 loop spans 16 amino acids. J was trimmed by 2 bases and V by 5 bases; bases with no gene match: 12. The CDR3 DNA is TGTGCCAGCAGTCCCCAACCGGGACAGCCACCCTACGAGCAGTACTTC. Its protein is CASSPQPGQPPYEQYF.

The CDR3 DNA sequence: TGTGCCAGCAGTCCCTACTTGACAGATACGCAGTATTTT. Translated: CASSPYLTDTQYF. V usage is TRBV27 and J usage is TRBJ2-3; D uncertain. The CDR3 spans 13 residues. V dropped 5 bases and J dropped 3 bases, with 9 bases sitting between them. Germline assignment: CDR1 MNHEY and CDR2 SMNVEV (reference sequence).

This rearrangement joins TRBV5-1 to TRBJ2-3; possibly TRBD1 or TRBD2 for D (6 bases each). V was trimmed by 0 bases and J by 1 base, leaving 9 bases between them. In germline, CDR1 is SGHRS, CDR2 YFSETQ. The CDR3 extends over 15 amino acids. The CDR3 spells CASSLAGAGTDTQYF. The CDR3 DNA reads as TGCGCCAGCAGCTTGGCGGGGGCGGGCACAGATACGCAGTATTTT.

This sequence joins TRBV19 and TRBJ2-1, with unresolved D. Germline-derived CDR1 and CDR2 are LNHDA and SQIVND (reference sequence). This CDR3 contains 14 residues. V was shortened by 6 bases and J by 3 bases, with 12 bases between the two germline ends. In DNA, the CDR3 is TGTGCCAGTAGCAGAATGTCGAGCTACAATGAGCAGTTCTTC. Its protein product is CASSRMSSYNEQFF.

The chain recombines TRBV6-2 or TRBV6-3 with TRBJ2-7; D perhaps matches TRBD2 (6 bases). The V end was cut by 6 bases, the J end by 12 bases, with 24 bases between. Germline V CDR1 and CDR2: MNHEY, SVGEGT. CDR3 length: 14 amino acids. The CDR3 DNA sequence: TGTGCCAGCAGCCCGGGACCTCCTGAGGAAGCGGGGTACTTC. It translates to CASSPGPPEEAGYF.

The CDR3 is CASSQGDGYGYTF. The CDR3 DNA follows: TGTGCCAGCAGCCAGGGGGACGGCTATGGCTACACCTTC. V and J are TRBV28 and TRBJ1-2, with TRBD1 identical over 7 bases. With V trimmed by 6 bases and J by 4 bases, 5 bases remained unmatched. The CDR3 runs to 13 residues. Germline assignment: CDR1 MDHEN and CDR2 SYDVKM.

The gene calls are TRBV5-6 and TRBJ2-4; D possibly matches TRBD1 or TRBD2 (6 bases each). The ends were cut back, 4 bases at V and 0 bases at J, with 14 bases in the middle. Germline CDR1 reads SGHDT; CDR2 reads YYEEEE. This CDR3 contains 16 residues. CDR3 bases: TGTGCCAGCAGCCACGGGGGCACGTTAGCCAAAAACATTCAGTACTTC. Protein sequence: CASSHGGTLAKNIQYF.

This clone came up once. This chain connects TRBV15 to TRBJ2-7; unclear D gene. The CDR3 sequence is 13 residues long. The germline CDR1 and CDR2 sequences are LNHNV and YYDKDF (reference sequence). The V end lost 0 bases, the J end lost 3 bases, and 6 bases lay between the germline ends. The CDR3 loop is CATSRDVLYEQYF. The CDR3 DNA reads TGTGCCACCAGCAGAGACGTCCTCTACGAGCAGTACTTC.

The genes are TRBV3-1 (or the pseudogene TRBV3-2) and TRBJ1-2; no firm D call. The germline V gene has CDR1 LGHDT and CDR2 YNNKEL (reference sequence). This CDR3 region has 14 residues. Trimming took off 1 base at V and 3 bases at J, with 9 bases between the two ends. CDR3 nucleotides: TGTGCCAGCAGCCAAGTCCGGGGTGACTATGGCTACACCTTC. Its translation: CASSQVRGDYGYTF.

This clone was seen a handful of times. The chain is built from TRBV20-1 and TRBJ2-7; TRBD1 aligns across 9 bases. There are 14 residues in the CDR3. The V and J ends lost 3 bases and 9 bases, in that order; junction bases with no gene match: 12. CDR1 is DFQATT, CDR2 SNEGSKA, per germline (reference sequence). CDR3 region: CSASVNRDRDGQYF. The CDR3 bases are TGCAGTGCTAGTGTAAACCGGGACAGGGACGGGCAGTACTTC.

This rearrangement joins TRBV12-3 or TRBV12-4 to TRBJ1-2; D is perhaps TRBD1 (5 bases). The germline V and J ends were trimmed by 1 base and 7 bases, with 10 bases remaining between them. The CDR3 runs to 13 residues. The CDR3 sequence is CASSLVTGSGYTF. The CDR3 DNA is TGTGCCAGCAGTTTAGTCACAGGCTCTGGCTACACCTTC.

The chain combines TRBV5-8 with TRBJ1-6; D perhaps matches TRBD1 (6 bases). Germline lookup yields CDR1 SGHTS and CDR2 YDEGEE. The length of the CDR3 is 15 residues. Trimming removed 0 bases from V and 9 bases from J, with 13 bases in between. The CDR3 loop is CASSLAAGVGSPLHF. The CDR3 DNA reads TGTGCCAGCAGCTTGGCGGCAGGGGTAGGTTCACCCCTCCACTTT.

The chain recombines TRBV10-2 with TRBJ1-5, with TRBD1 matching 7 bases. Germline V CDR1 and CDR2: WSHSY, SAAADI. The CDR3 length is 14 residues. V lost 8 bases and J lost 7; bases outside the gene matches: 11. CDR3 nucleotides: TGCGCCAGCTCGATAGACAGGGTAGGGCAGCCCCAGCATTTT. This encodes CASSIDRVGQPQHF.

V gene TRBV28 combines with J gene TRBJ2-7; D uncertain. The CDR3 covers 13 residues. Germline CDR1 is MDHEN and CDR2 is SYDVKM. Trimming took off 5 bases at V and 3 bases at J, with 11 bases between the two ends. In nucleotides, the CDR3 is TGTGCCAGCAGTCCTCTGGACGACTACGAGCAGTACTTC. As protein: CASSPLDDYEQYF. The complete variable domain, with remaining parts taken from reference TRBV28 and TRBJ2-7, reads DVKVTQSSRYLVKRTGEKVFLECVQDMDHENMFWYRQDPGLGLRLIYFSYDVKMKEKGDIPEGYSVSREKKERFSLILESASTNQTSMYLCASSPLDDYEQYFGPGTRLTVT.

The rearrangement joins TRBV4-1 to TRBJ2-6, with D perhaps matching TRBD2 (8 bases). Per the germline V gene, CDR1 is MGHRA and CDR2 is YSYEKL. This CDR3 has 20 residues. V was shortened by 0 bases and J by 0 bases, with 18 bases between the two germline ends. CDR3 region: CASSQDSGGGSFSGANVLTF. The CDR3 coding sequence is TGCGCCAGCAGCCAAGATTCGGGAGGGGGCAGTTTCTCTGGGGCCAACGTCCTGACTTTC.

This clone was detected once. V gene TRBV27 combines with J gene TRBJ1-4, with D perhaps matching TRBD1 (5 bases). V was shortened by 6 bases and J by 3 bases, with 14 bases between the two germline ends. Germline CDR1 is MNHEY and CDR2 is SMNVEV (reference sequence). This CDR3 has 15 residues. The DNA for the CDR3 is TGTGCCAGCAGCCAGTACGGGGCCTCTAATGAAAAACTGTTTTTT. This encodes CASSQYGASNEKLFF.

This clone was observed a handful of times. The chain is built from TRBV5-1 and TRBJ2-5; D unresolved. V was trimmed by 4 bases and J by 1 base, leaving 14 bases between them. CDR1 and CDR2 from the germline V gene are SGHRS and YFSETQ. The CDR3 consists of 15 residues. The DNA for the CDR3 is TGCGCCAGCAGCCCCGGAAGTCGCTTCCAAGAGACCCAGTACTTC. Translating it yields CASSPGSRFQETQYF.